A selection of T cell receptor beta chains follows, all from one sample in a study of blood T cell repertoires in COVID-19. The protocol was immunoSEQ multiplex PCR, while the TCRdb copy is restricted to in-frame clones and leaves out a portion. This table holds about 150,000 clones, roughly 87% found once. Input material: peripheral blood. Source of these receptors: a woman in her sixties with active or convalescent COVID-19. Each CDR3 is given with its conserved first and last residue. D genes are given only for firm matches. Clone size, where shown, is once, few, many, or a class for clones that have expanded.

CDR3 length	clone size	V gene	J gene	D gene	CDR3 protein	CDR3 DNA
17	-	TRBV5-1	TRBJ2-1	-	CASSRRGAGASYNEQFF	TGCGCCAGCAGCCGCCGGGGGGCCGGGGCGTCCTACAATGAGCAGTTCTTC
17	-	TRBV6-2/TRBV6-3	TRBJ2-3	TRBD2	CASSNPWSGGATDTQYF	TGTGCCAGCAGTAATCCCTGGAGCGGGGGGGCCACAGATACGCAGTATTTT
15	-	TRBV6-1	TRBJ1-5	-	CASSDPSRLDQPQHF	TGTGCCAGCAGTGACCCAAGCAGGTTGGATCAGCCCCAGCATTTT
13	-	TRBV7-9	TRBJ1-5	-	CASSLVADQPQHF	TGTGCCAGCAGCTTAGTGGCCGATCAGCCCCAGCATTTT
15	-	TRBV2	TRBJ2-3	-	CASSEQRPSTDTQYF	TGTGCCAGCAGTGAACAGCGGCCGAGCACAGATACGCAGTATTTT
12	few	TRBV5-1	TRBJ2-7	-	CASSPTGYEQYF	TGCGCCAGCAGCCCTACGGGCTACGAGCAGTACTTC
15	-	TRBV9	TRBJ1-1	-	CASSVVDSMNTEAFF	TGTGCCAGCAGCGTAGTGGACAGCATGAACACTGAAGCTTTCTTT
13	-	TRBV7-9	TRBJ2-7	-	CASGTSNSYEQYF	TGTGCCAGCGGGACATCAAACTCCTACGAGCAGTACTTC
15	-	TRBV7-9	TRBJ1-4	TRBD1	CASSLPQGAREKLFF	TGTGCCAGCAGCTTACCGCAGGGGGCGCGGGAAAAACTGTTTTTT
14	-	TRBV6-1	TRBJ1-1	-	CASSEAFFQTEAFF	TGTGCCAGCAGTGAAGCGTTCTTCCAGACTGAAGCTTTCTTT
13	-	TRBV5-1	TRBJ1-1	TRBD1	CASTGTDNTEAFF	TGCGCCAGCACCGGGACAGATAACACTGAAGCTTTCTTT
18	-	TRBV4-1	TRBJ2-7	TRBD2	CASSQVPGTSGAVYEQYF	TGCGCCAGCAGCCAGGTGCCCGGGACTAGCGGAGCCGTTTACGAGCAGTACTTC
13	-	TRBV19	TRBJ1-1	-	CASSALSDTEAFF	TGTGCCAGTAGTGCCTTATCGGACACTGAAGCTTTCTTT
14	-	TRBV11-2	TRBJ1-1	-	CASSFAGPATEAFF	TGTGCCAGCAGCTTCGCGGGGCCCGCGACTGAAGCTTTCTTT
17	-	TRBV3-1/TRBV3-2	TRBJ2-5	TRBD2	CASSQDRGLAGKETQYF	TGTGCCAGCAGCCAAGATCGGGGGCTAGCGGGGAAAGAGACCCAGTACTTC
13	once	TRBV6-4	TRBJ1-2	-	CASSDYYGHGYTF	TGTGCCAGCAGTGACTATTATGGGCATGGCTACACCTTC
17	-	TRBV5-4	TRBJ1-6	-	CASSLEAPGFYNSPLHF	TGTGCCAGCAGCTTGGAGGCACCCGGGTTCTATAATTCACCCCTCCACTTT
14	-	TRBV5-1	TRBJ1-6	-	CASSGGDPNSPLHF	TGCGCCAGCAGCGGGGGGGACCCTAATTCACCCCTCCACTTT
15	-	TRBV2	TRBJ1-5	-	CASSEGDPEGRPQHF	TGTGCCAGCAGTGAGGGGGACCCGGAGGGTCGGCCCCAGCATTTT
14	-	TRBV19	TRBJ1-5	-	CASSIAVSNQPQHF	TGTGCCAGTAGTATCGCGGTTTCTAATCAGCCCCAGCATTTT
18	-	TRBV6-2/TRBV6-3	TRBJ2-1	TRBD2	CASSNTPKTSGGANEQFF	TGTGCCAGCAGTAATACTCCTAAAACTAGCGGGGGGGCGAATGAGCAGTTCTTC
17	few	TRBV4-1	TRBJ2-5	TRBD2	CASRSRPSGGNMETQYF	TGCGCCAGCAGATCTCGTCCCAGCGGGGGGAATATGGAGACCCAGTACTTC
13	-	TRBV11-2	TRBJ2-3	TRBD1	CASSPQGADTQYF	TGTGCCAGCAGTCCACAGGGGGCCGATACGCAGTATTTT
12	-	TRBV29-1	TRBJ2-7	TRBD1	CSVSQGAGEQYF	TGCAGCGTGAGCCAGGGGGCGGGCGAGCAGTACTTC
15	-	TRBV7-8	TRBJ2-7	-	CASSLEGVGAYEQYF	TGTGCCAGCAGCTTAGAGGGGGTGGGAGCCTACGAGCAGTACTTC
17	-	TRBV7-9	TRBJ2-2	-	CASSPRVGGLSSGELFF	TGTGCCAGCAGCCCAAGGGTAGGGGGATTGAGCTCCGGGGAGCTGTTTTTT
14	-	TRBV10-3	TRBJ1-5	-	CAISQGFDNQPQHF	TGTGCCATCAGTCAGGGGTTTGATAATCAGCCCCAGCATTTT
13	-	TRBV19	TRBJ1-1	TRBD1	CASKKGTVTEAFF	TGTGCCAGTAAAAAGGGGACAGTCACTGAAGCTTTCTTT
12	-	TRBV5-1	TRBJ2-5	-	CASSYNQETQYF	TGCGCCAGCAGCTATAACCAAGAGACCCAGTACTTC
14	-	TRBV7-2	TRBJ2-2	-	CASRAPTNTGELFF	TGTGCCAGCAGAGCCCCGACGAACACCGGGGAGCTGTTTTTT
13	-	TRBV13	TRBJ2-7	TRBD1	CASSLDRGVEQYF	TGTGCCAGCAGCTTGGACAGGGGCGTCGAGCAGTACTTC
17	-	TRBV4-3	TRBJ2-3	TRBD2	CASSQSGLAGGSDTQYF	TGCGCCAGCAGCCAATCTGGACTAGCGGGGGGGTCAGATACGCAGTATTTT
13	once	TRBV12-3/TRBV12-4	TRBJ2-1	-	CASRQTSLDEQFF	TGTGCCAGCAGACAGACTAGTCTTGATGAGCAGTTCTTC
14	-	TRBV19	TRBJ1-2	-	CASSIDLRSYGYTF	TGTGCCAGTAGTATAGATCTGCGGTCCTATGGCTACACCTTC
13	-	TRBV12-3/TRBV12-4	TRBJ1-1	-	CASLVSGSTEAFF	TGTGCCAGCCTAGTTAGTGGAAGCACTGAAGCTTTCTTT
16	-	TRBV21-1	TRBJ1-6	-	CASSYRRTGPRWTLHF	TGTGCCAGCAGCTACCGGCGAACAGGGCCCCGATGGACCCTCCACTTT
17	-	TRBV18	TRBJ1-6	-	CASSPRAVPQGESPLHF	TGTGCCAGCTCACCACGGGCGGTGCCCCAGGGTGAATCACCCCTCCACTTT
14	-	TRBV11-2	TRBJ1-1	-	CASSLDGWRGEAFF	TGTGCCAGCAGCCTAGACGGTTGGCGAGGGGAAGCTTTCTTT
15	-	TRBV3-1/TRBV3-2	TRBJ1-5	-	CASSPQGESNQPQHF	TGTGCCAGCAGCCCGCAGGGTGAAAGCAATCAGCCCCAGCATTTT
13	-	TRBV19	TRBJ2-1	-	CASSHPSGRNQFF	TGTGCCAGTAGCCATCCCTCGGGGAGAAATCAGTTCTTC